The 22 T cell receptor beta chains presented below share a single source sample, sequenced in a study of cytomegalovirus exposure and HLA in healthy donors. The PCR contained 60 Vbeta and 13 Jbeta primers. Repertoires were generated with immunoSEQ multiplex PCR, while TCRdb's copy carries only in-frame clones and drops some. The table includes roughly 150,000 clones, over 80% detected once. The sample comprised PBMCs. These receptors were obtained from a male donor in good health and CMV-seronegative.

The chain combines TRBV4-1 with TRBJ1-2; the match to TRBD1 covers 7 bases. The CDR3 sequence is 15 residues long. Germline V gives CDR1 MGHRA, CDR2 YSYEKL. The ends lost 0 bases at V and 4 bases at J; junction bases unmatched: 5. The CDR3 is CASSQDQRGRYGYTF. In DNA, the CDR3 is TGCGCCAGCAGCCAAGATCAGAGGGGGCGCTATGGCTACACCTTC.

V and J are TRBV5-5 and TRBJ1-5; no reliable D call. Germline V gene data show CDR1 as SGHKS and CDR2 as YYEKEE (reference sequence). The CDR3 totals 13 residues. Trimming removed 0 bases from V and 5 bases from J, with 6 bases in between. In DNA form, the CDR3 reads TGTGCCAGCAGCTTGGGTAGTTATCAGCCCCAGCATTTT. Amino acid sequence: CASSLGSYQPQHF.

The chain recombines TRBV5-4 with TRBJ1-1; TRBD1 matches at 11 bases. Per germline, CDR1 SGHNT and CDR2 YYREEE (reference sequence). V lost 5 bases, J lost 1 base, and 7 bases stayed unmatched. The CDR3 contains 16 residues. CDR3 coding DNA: TGTGCCAGCAGACCAGGACAGGGGGCTACGAACACTGAAGCTTTCTTT. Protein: CASRPGQGATNTEAFF.

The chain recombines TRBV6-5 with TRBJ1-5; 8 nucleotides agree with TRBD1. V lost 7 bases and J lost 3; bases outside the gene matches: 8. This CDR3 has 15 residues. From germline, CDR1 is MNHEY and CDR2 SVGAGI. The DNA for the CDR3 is TGTGCCAGCACCGGACAGGGAGGGAACAATCAGCCCCAGCATTTT. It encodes CASTGQGGNNQPQHF.

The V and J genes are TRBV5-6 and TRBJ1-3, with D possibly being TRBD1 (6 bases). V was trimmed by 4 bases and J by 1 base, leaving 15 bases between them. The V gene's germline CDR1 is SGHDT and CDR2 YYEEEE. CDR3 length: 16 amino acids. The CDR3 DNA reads TGTGCCAGCAGCCAGGGTGGGGGCTTGTCTGGAAACACCATATATTTT. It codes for CASSQGGGLSGNTIYF.

CDR3 protein: CASSTPDRGGSPLHF. The CDR3 DNA reads TGTGCCAGCAGTACCCCCGACAGGGGAGGATCACCCCTCCACTTT. The chain combines TRBV6-5 with TRBJ1-6, with TRBD1 identical over 8 bases. J was trimmed by 10 bases and V by 5 bases; bases with no gene match: 10. The germline V gene encodes CDR1 MNHEY and CDR2 SVGAGI. The length of the CDR3 is 15 residues.

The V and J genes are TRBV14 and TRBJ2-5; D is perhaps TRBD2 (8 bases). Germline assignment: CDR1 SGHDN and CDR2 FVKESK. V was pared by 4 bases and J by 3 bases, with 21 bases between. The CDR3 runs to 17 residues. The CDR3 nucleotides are TGTGCCAGCAGCCCGGGAAGGGGGCAGCGGGGGAAAGAGACCCAGTACTTC. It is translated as CASSPGRGQRGKETQYF.

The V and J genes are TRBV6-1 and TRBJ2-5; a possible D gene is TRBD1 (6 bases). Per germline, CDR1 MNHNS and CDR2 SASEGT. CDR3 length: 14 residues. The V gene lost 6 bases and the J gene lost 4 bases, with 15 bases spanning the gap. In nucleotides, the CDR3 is TGTGCCAGCAGCCCCACAGGGTACGGAGAGACCCAGTACTTC. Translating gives CASSPTGYGETQYF.

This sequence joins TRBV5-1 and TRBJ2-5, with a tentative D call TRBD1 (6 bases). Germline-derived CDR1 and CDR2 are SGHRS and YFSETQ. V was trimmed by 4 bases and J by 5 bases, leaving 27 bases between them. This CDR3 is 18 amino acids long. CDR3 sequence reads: CASSPQGSGRVDPETQYF. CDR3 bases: TGCGCCAGCAGCCCACAGGGCAGTGGCAGGGTGGATCCGGAGACCCAGTACTTC.

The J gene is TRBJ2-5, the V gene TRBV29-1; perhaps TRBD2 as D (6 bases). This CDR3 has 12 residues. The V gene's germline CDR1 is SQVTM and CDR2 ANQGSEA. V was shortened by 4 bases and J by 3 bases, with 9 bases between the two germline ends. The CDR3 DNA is TGCAGCGTTGCGGGCGGGGAAGAGACCCAGTACTTC. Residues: CSVAGGEETQYF.

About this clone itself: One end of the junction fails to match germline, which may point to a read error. The CDR3 region has the DNA TGTGCCACCAGCAGAGATGTATGGGGAGGGAGTGGCCACACCTTC. It specifies CATSRDVWGGSGHTF. The chain is built from TRBV15 and TRBJ1-2; D gene ambiguous. This CDR3 contains 15 residues. The germline gives CDR1 LNHNV, CDR2 YYDKDF (reference sequence).

CDR3 bases: TGTGCCAGCAGGGGCCTGCCGGCGACTAACTATGGCTACACCTTC. Residues: CASRGLPATNYGYTF. J is TRBJ1-2 and V is TRBV6-6; D is unclear. This CDR3 comprises 15 residues. The V end was cut by 6 bases, the J end by 0 bases, with 14 bases between. The germline V gene encodes CDR1 MNHNY and CDR2 SVGAGI (reference sequence).

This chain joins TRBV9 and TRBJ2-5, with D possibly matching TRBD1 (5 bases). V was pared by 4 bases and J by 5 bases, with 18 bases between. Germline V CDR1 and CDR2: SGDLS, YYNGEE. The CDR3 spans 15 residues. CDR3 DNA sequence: TGTGCCAGCAGCTCCTCAGCAGGGCGTACGGAGACCCAGTACTTC. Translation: CASSSSAGRTETQYF.

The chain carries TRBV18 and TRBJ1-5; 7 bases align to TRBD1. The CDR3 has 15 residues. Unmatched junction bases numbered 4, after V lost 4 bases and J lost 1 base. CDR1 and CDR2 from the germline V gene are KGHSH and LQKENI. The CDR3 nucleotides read TGTGCCAGCTCACAGACAGGGTTGAGCAATCAGCCCCAGCATTTT. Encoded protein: CASSQTGLSNQPQHF.

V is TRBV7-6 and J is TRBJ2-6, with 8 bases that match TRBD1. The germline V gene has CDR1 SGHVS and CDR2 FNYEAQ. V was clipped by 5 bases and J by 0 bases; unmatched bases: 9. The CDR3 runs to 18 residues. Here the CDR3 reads CASSLLEGQGSGANVLTF. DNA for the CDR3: TGTGCCAGCAGCCTCCTAGAAGGACAGGGCTCTGGGGCCAACGTCCTGACTTTC. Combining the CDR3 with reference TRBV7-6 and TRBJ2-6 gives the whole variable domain GAGVSQSPRYKVTKRGQDVALRCDPISGHVSLYWYRQALGQGPEFLTYFNYEAQQDKSGLPNDRFSAERPEGSISTLTIQRTEQRDSAMYRCASSLLEGQGSGANVLTFGAGSRLTVL.

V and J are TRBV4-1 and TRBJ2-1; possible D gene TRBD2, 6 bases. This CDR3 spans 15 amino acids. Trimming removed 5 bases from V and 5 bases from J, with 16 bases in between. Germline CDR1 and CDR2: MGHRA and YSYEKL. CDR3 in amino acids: CASSRPNAGHNEQFF. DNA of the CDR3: TGCGCCAGCAGCAGACCTAACGCGGGGCACAATGAGCAGTTCTTC.

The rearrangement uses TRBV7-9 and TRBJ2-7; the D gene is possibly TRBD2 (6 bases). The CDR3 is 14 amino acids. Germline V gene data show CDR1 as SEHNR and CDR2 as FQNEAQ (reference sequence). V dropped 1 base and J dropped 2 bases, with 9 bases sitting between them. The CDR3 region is CASSLGGETYEQYF. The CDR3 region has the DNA TGTGCCAGCAGCTTAGGCGGGGAAACCTACGAGCAGTACTTC.

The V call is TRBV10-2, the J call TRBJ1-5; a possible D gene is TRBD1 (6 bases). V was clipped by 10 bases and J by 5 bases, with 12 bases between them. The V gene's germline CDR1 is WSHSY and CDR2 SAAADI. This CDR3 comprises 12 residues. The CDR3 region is CATTPGDQPQHF. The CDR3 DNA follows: TGCGCCACCACCCCAGGGGATCAGCCCCAGCATTTT.

The CDR3 spells CASSYGRYYGYTF. The CDR3 bases are TGTGCCAGCAGTTACGGTCGGTACTATGGCTACACCTTC. The genes are TRBV6-5 and TRBJ1-2; unclear D gene. V dropped 2 bases and J dropped 3 bases, with 7 bases sitting between them. Germline values: CDR1 MNHEY, CDR2 SVGAGI. There are 13 residues in the CDR3.

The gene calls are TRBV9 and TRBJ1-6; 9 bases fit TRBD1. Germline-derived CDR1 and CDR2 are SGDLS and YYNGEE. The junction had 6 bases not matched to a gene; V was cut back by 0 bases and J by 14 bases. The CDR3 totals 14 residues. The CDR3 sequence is CASSVEGQGIALHF. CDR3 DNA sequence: TGTGCCAGCAGCGTAGAAGGACAGGGGATCGCCCTCCACTTT.

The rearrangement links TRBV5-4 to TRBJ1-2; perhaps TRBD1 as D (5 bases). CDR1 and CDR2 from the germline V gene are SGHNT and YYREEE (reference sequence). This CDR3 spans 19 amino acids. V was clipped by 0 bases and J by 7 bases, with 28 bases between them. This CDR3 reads CASSLATTRASPEGGGYTF. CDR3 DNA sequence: TGTGCCAGCAGCTTGGCGACTACCAGGGCCAGCCCGGAGGGAGGTGGCTACACCTTC.

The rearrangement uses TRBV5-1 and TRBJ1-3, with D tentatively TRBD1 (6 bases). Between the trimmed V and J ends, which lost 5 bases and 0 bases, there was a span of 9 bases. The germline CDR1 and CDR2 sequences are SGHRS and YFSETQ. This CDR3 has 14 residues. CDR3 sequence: CASREDSSGNTIYF. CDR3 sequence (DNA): TGCGCCAGCAGAGAGGACAGCTCTGGAAACACCATATATTTT.